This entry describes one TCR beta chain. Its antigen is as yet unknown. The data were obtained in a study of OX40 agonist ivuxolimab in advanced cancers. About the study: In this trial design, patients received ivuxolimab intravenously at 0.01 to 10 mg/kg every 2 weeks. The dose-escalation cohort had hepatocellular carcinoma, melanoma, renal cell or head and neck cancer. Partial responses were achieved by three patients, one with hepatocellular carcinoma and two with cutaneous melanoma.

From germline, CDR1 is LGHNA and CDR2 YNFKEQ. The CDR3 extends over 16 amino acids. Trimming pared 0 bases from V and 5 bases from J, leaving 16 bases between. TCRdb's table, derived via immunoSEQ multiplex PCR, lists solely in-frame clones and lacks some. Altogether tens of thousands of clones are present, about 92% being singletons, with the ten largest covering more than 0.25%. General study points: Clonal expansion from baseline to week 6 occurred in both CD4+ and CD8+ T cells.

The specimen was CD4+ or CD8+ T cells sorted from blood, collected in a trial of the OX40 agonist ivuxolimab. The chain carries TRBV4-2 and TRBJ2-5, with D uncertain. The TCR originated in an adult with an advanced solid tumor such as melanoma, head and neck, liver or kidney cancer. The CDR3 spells CASSQDGALARETQYF. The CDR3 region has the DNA TGTGCCAGCAGCCAAGATGGAGCGCTCGCGCGGGAGACCCAGTACTTC.